The 17 T cell receptor beta chains reported below all come from one sample, sequenced in a study of T cell responses to AZD1222 COVID-19 vaccine. Sequenced by immunoSEQ multiplex PCR; TCRdb stores in-frame clones only, minus some. The table has tens of thousands of clones, just over 90% seen once. The material sequenced was peripheral blood, taken 28 days after the second dose of the MenACWY control vaccine. The receptors shown here come from an adult who received the MenACWY meningococcal vaccine as a control.

This chain connects TRBV4-1 to TRBJ2-7; D might be TRBD1 (5 bases). V shed 2 bases and J shed 4 bases, with 21 bases lying between them. The germline V gene has CDR1 MGHRA and CDR2 YSYEKL. This CDR3 is built from 17 residues. CDR3 loop: CASSQTISIRDRYEQYF. CDR3 nucleotide sequence: TGCGCCAGCAGCCAAACTATATCAATCCGCGACAGATACGAGCAGTACTTC.

The rearrangement links TRBV12-3 or TRBV12-4 to TRBJ2-1; possible D gene TRBD2, 5 bases. The CDR3 length is 12 residues. V was trimmed by 3 bases and J by 9 bases, leaving 9 bases between them. The chain's CDR3 is CASSFGGSEQFF. Written as DNA, the CDR3 is TGTGCCAGCAGTTTTGGTGGGAGTGAGCAGTTCTTC.

The chain employs TRBV5-1 and TRBJ1-1; D remains ambiguous. Per germline, CDR1 SGHRS and CDR2 YFSETQ. V was shortened by 3 bases and J by 0 bases, with 9 bases between the two germline ends. The CDR3 is 14 amino acids. CDR3 amino acids: CASSSGIMNTEAFF. CDR3 bases: TGCGCCAGCAGCTCGGGGATCATGAACACTGAAGCTTTCTTT.

This chain connects TRBV6-5 to TRBJ2-5; 8 positions match TRBD1. The CDR3 length is 13 residues. The germline CDR1 and CDR2 sequences are MNHEY and SVGAGI. Germline trimming cut 8 bases from V and 5 bases from J; bases unmatched to any gene: 7. The CDR3 spells CASGTGGLETQYF. DNA for the CDR3: TGTGCCAGCGGAACAGGGGGTTTGGAGACCCAGTACTTC.

The chain combines TRBV28 with TRBJ2-1; D unresolved. Germline V gene sequence: CDR1 MDHEN, CDR2 SYDVKM. This CDR3 is built from 15 residues. V dropped 4 bases and J dropped 5 bases, with 15 bases sitting between them. CDR3: CASSSFLSPNNEQFF. CDR3 nucleotides: TGTGCCAGCAGTTCTTTCCTGTCGCCTAACAATGAGCAGTTCTTC.

Only one count was recorded for this clone. In DNA form, the CDR3 reads TGCGCCAGCAGCTTGGAGGGGCCCTACGAGCAGTACTTC. Amino acid sequence: CASSLEGPYEQYF. J is TRBJ2-7 and V is TRBV5-1; the D gene is possibly TRBD1 (5 bases). V shed 0 bases and J shed 2 bases, with 6 bases lying between them. The length of the CDR3 is 13 residues. The V gene's germline CDR1 is SGHRS and CDR2 YFSETQ.

The CDR3 region has the DNA TGTGCCAGCAGTGGAGTCCGGGACTCCCGGCGGGACAATGAGCAGTTCTTC. Protein: CASSGVRDSRRDNEQFF. The J gene is TRBJ2-1, the V gene TRBV28, with D tentatively TRBD2 (6 bases). Germline assignment: CDR1 MDHEN and CDR2 SYDVKM. The ends were cut back, 5 bases at V and 5 bases at J, with 22 bases in the middle. The CDR3 loop spans 17 amino acids. Full variable domain (outside the CDR3, taken from reference TRBV28 and TRBJ2-1): DVKVTQSSRYLVKRTGEKVFLECVQDMDHENMFWYRQDPGLGLRLIYFSYDVKMKEKGDIPEGYSVSREKKERFSLILESASTNQTSMYLCASSGVRDSRRDNEQFFGPGTRLTVL.

The genes are TRBV9 and TRBJ2-7; TRBD2 matches at 9 bases. The V and J ends lost 0 bases and 4 bases, in that order; junction bases with no gene match: 5. Germline V lookup: CDR1 SGDLS, CDR2 YYNGEE. CDR3 length: 15 amino acids. The CDR3 protein is CASSVGGTSFYEQYF. Here the CDR3 DNA reads TGTGCCAGCAGCGTAGGAGGGACTAGCTTTTACGAGCAGTACTTC. Full variable domain (rest looked up from reference TRBV9 and TRBJ2-7): DSGVTQTPKHLITATGQRVTLRCSPRSGDLSVYWYQQSLDQGLQFLIQYYNGEERAKGNILERFSAQQFPDLHSELNLSSLELGDSALYFCASSVGGTSFYEQYFGPGTRLTVT.

The genes are TRBV28 and TRBJ1-5, with 8 bases matching TRBD1. This CDR3 has 14 residues. With 5 bases clipped from V and 1 base from J, the junction kept 1 base outside the gene matches. Germline-derived CDR1 and CDR2 are MDHEN and SYDVKM. In DNA, the CDR3 is TGTGCCAGCAGTGCAGGGGGCAGCAATCAGCCCCAGCATTTT. As protein: CASSAGGSNQPQHF.

The chain uses TRBV6-2 or TRBV6-3 and TRBJ2-5; D is unclear. Germline V gene sequence: CDR1 MNHEY, CDR2 SVGEGT. V lost 2 bases to trimming and J lost 2 bases, with 0 bases between them. CDR3 length equals 11 residues. Here the CDR3 reads CASSYQETQYF. The DNA for the CDR3 is TGTGCCAGCAGTTACCAAGAGACCCAGTACTTC.

The rearrangement links TRBV29-1 to TRBJ1-1; D remains ambiguous. The CDR3 is 11 amino acids. CDR1 is SQVTM and CDR2 is ANQGSEA in the germline V gene. The ends were cut back, 3 bases at V and 3 bases at J, with 5 bases in the middle. CDR3 nucleotides: TGCAGCGTTGATACAGACACTGAAGCTTTCTTT. It codes for CSVDTDTEAFF.

This chain uses TRBV18 with TRBJ2-1, with D possibly being TRBD1 (6 bases). From germline, CDR1 is KGHSH and CDR2 LQKENI. CDR3 length: 14 amino acids. The ends were cut back, 6 bases at V and 5 bases at J, with 14 bases in the middle. The CDR3 nucleotides are TGTGCCAGCTCTACAACCGGGACAAACAATGAGCAGTTCTTC. Translated, it gives CASSTTGTNNEQFF.

V is TRBV28 and J is TRBJ1-5; D remains ambiguous. Per germline, CDR1 MDHEN and CDR2 SYDVKM. The V gene lost 8 bases and the J gene lost 7 bases, with 12 bases spanning the gap. This CDR3 is built from 12 residues. CDR3 DNA: TGTGCCAGCGGGTTGACGCACCAGCCCCAGCATTTT. Residues: CASGLTHQPQHF.

This clone is a singleton in its sample. The chain couples TRBV7-8 to TRBJ2-1, with 8 bases aligning to TRBD1. The germline V gene encodes CDR1 SGHVS and CDR2 FQNEAQ. The CDR3 consists of 16 residues. Trimming took 1 base from V and 7 from J; bases not matched to a gene: 9. DNA for the CDR3: TGTGCCAGCAGCTTAGAGGGCAGGGGGCGTTATAATGAGCAGTTCTTC. This gives the protein CASSLEGRGRYNEQFF.

The CDR3, as DNA: TGTGCCAGCAGCGCCTCTCGGGGACACGGTGAAGCTTTCTTT. This sequence encodes CASSASRGHGEAFF. The genes are TRBV9 and TRBJ1-1; the D gene is possibly TRBD1 (6 bases). V lost 3 bases and J 7 bases, leaving 16 bases between the germline ends. Germline-derived CDR1 and CDR2 are SGDLS and YYNGEE. CDR3 length: 14 residues.

The chain's CDR3 is CASSMVGREEAFF. The CDR3 DNA sequence: TGTGCCAGTAGTATGGTAGGGAGGGAGGAAGCTTTCTTT. This chain links TRBV19 with TRBJ1-1; D remains ambiguous. Germline V gives CDR1 LNHDA, CDR2 SQIVND (reference sequence). This CDR3 comprises 13 residues. Trimming stripped 3 bases from V and 8 bases from J, with 13 bases between.

The J gene is TRBJ1-3, the V gene TRBV7-9; no clear D gene. Germline CDR1 reads SEHNR; CDR2 reads FQNEAQ (reference sequence). Trimming left V 2 bases short and J 2 bases short, with 13 bases between. The CDR3 totals 16 residues. In nucleotides, the CDR3 is TGTGCCAGCAGCTTATTTGCCACAAGAACTGGAAACACCATATATTTT. The encoded protein is CASSLFATRTGNTIYF.